One and the same sample provided the 23 T cell receptor beta chains below, sequenced in a study of T cell responses to AZD1222 COVID-19 vaccine. Sequencing was performed with immunoSEQ multiplex PCR; in TCRdb, only in-frame clones are kept and a portion is missing. Here the sample spans around 56,000 clones, roughly 90% being singletons. This material consisted of peripheral blood, taken 28 days after the second AZD1222 dose. The receptors here all came from an adult who received the AZD1222 COVID-19 vaccine.

V usage is TRBV6-5 and J usage is TRBJ2-7; 7 nucleotides line up with TRBD2. The CDR3 has 15 amino acids. V trimming: 2 bases; J trimming: 4 bases; junction bases outside the gene matches: 8. CDR1 is MNHEY, CDR2 SVGAGI, per germline. CDR3 sequence reads: CASSYTYAGAYEQYF. For the CDR3, the DNA is TGTGCCAGCAGTTACACCTACGCGGGAGCTTACGAGCAGTACTTC.

This clone was seen a single time. This rearrangement joins TRBV19 to TRBJ2-3; TRBD1 matches at 11 bases. Trimming took 7 bases from V and 1 from J; bases not matched to a gene: 7. This CDR3 spans 16 amino acids. Germline V gene lookup returns CDR1 LNHDA and CDR2 SQIVND (reference sequence). The DNA for the CDR3 is TGTGCCAGTAAGGACAGGGGGCGCTCGGGCACAGATACGCAGTATTTT. The encoded protein is CASKDRGRSGTDTQYF.

The J gene is TRBJ2-2, the V gene TRBV24-1, with 10 bases aligning to TRBD1. With V trimmed by 9 bases and J by 5 bases, 2 bases remained unmatched. This CDR3 has 13 residues. From germline, CDR1 is KGHDR and CDR2 SFDVKD. Here the CDR3 DNA reads TGTGCCACCGGGACAGGGGCGACCGGGGAGCTGTTTTTT. It yields the protein CATGTGATGELFF.

The chain uses TRBV6-1 and TRBJ1-6; D is ambiguous. Trimming removed 0 bases from V and 7 bases from J, with 4 bases in between. Germline V lookup: CDR1 MNHNS, CDR2 SASEGT. This CDR3 comprises 13 residues. This CDR3 is CASSEARNSPLHF. CDR3 in DNA: TGTGCCAGCAGTGAAGCGAGGAATTCACCCCTCCACTTT.

The chain recombines TRBV15 with TRBJ2-7; TRBD2 matches 8 bases. The CDR3 is 13 amino acids. V dropped 3 bases and J dropped 3; count of bases not matched to a gene: 1. CDR1 and CDR2 from the germline V gene are LNHNV and YYDKDF (reference sequence). CDR3 DNA sequence: TGTGCCACCAGCAGCGGGACTAGCTACGAGCAGTACTTC. Translating gives CATSSGTSYEQYF.

The chain links TRBV2 to TRBJ1-1, with TRBD1 matching over 7 bases. With 8 bases clipped from V and 2 bases from J, the junction kept 8 bases outside the gene matches. Germline V CDR1 and CDR2: SNHLY, FYNNEI. The CDR3 runs 14 residues. The CDR3 spells CASGDRASNTEAFF. The CDR3 nucleotides are TGTGCCAGCGGAGACAGGGCGTCAAACACTGAAGCTTTCTTT.

The chain employs TRBV14 and TRBJ2-3; D is unclear. CDR1 is SGHDN and CDR2 is FVKESK in the germline V gene. The CDR3 runs 14 residues. Trimming stripped 1 base from V and 2 bases from J, with 7 bases between. This CDR3 reads CASSQGRITDTQYF. The CDR3 DNA is TGTGCCAGCAGCCAAGGTCGGATCACAGATACGCAGTATTTT.

J is TRBJ1-4 and V is TRBV9; the match to TRBD1 covers 9 bases. Per the germline V gene, CDR1 is SGDLS and CDR2 is YYNGEE. With 2 bases clipped from V and 0 bases from J, the junction kept 2 bases outside the gene matches. CDR3 length: 16 amino acids. CDR3 coding DNA: TGTGCCAGCAGCGTGGGACAGGGAACAACTAATGAAAAACTGTTTTTT. Protein product: CASSVGQGTTNEKLFF.

V usage is TRBV9 and J usage is TRBJ2-1, with a weak D call TRBD2 (6 bases). CDR1 and CDR2 from the germline V gene are SGDLS and YYNGEE. The V end lost 0 bases, the J end lost 4 bases, and 11 bases lay between the germline ends. The CDR3 is 15 residues long. The CDR3 is CASSVGDFSYNEQFF. The DNA for the CDR3 is TGTGCCAGCAGCGTAGGGGACTTTTCTTACAATGAGCAGTTCTTC. Filled out from reference TRBV9 and TRBJ2-1, the complete variable domain reads DSGVTQTPKHLITATGQRVTLRCSPRSGDLSVYWYQQSLDQGLQFLIQYYNGEERAKGNILERFSAQQFPDLHSELNLSSLELGDSALYFCASSVGDFSYNEQFFGPGTRLTVL.

In this sample, this clone turned up a few times. The chain uses TRBV5-8 and TRBJ2-1, with 12 positions matching TRBD2. Germline CDR1 is SGHTS and CDR2 is YDEGEE. The CDR3 is 15 amino acids. V lost 4 bases to trimming and J lost 5 bases; unmatched junction nucleotides: 4. This chain's CDR3 is CASSRGTSGHNEQFF. The CDR3 nucleotides are TGTGCCAGCAGCCGAGGGACTAGCGGGCACAATGAGCAGTTCTTC.

The rearrangement uses TRBV11-2 and TRBJ2-5; 8 nucleotides match TRBD2. This CDR3 spans 16 amino acids. Germline loops: CDR1 SGHAT, CDR2 FQNNGV. The V gene end was trimmed by 1 base and the J gene end by 4 bases; junction bases not matched to a gene: 8. The CDR3 region is CASSLGLGGAGETQYF. Here the CDR3 DNA reads TGTGCCAGCAGCTTAGGACTCGGGGGGGCCGGAGAGACCCAGTACTTC. Using reference TRBV11-2 and TRBJ2-5 for the parts outside the CDR3, the full variable domain is EAGVAQSPRYKIIEKRQSVAFWCNPISGHATLYWYQQILGQGPKLLIQFQNNGVVDDSQLPKDRFSAERLKGVDSTLKIQPAKLEDSAVYLCASSLGLGGAGETQYFGPGTRLLVL.

The V and J genes are TRBV19 and TRBJ1-3; weak D call: TRBD1 (5 bases). The germline V and J ends were trimmed by 6 bases and 0 bases, with 18 bases remaining between them. Looked up from germline, CDR1 is LNHDA and CDR2 is SQIVND (reference sequence). This CDR3 spans 17 amino acids. The CDR3: CASRGGTLNFSGNTIYF. CDR3 DNA sequence: TGTGCCAGTAGAGGAGGGACCTTGAACTTCTCTGGAAACACCATATATTTT.

The chain couples TRBV7-9 to TRBJ2-1; D tentatively fits TRBD1 or TRBD2 (5 bases each). CDR3 length: 15 amino acids. Trimming took off 1 base at V and 7 bases at J, with 14 bases between the two ends. The germline CDR1 and CDR2 sequences are SEHNR and FQNEAQ (reference sequence). CDR3 DNA sequence: TGTGCCAGCAGCTTAGATGGGACCCCCGGTAATGAGCAGTTCTTC. Encoded protein: CASSLDGTPGNEQFF.

The V call is TRBV7-2, the J call TRBJ2-1; 9 bases map to TRBD2. V lost 1 base and J lost 9; bases outside the gene matches: 16. The CDR3 covers 18 residues. Germline V CDR1 and CDR2: SGHTA, FQGNSA. CDR3 sequence (DNA): TGTGCCAGCAGCTTAGGGGACCGGCTAGCGGGATTTGGCGGTGAGCAGTTCTTC. This gives the protein CASSLGDRLAGFGGEQFF.

The rearrangement joins TRBV5-1 to TRBJ1-1; D is unclear. There are 14 residues in the CDR3. CDR1 and CDR2 (germline): SGHRS, YFSETQ. Trimming took off 0 bases at V and 0 bases at J, with 6 bases between the two ends. The CDR3 nucleotides are TGCGCCAGCAGCTTGGACACCCTGAACACTGAAGCTTTCTTT. Protein product: CASSLDTLNTEAFF.

The rearrangement links TRBV5-1 to TRBJ1-6; TRBD1 matches at 7 bases. The V and J ends lost 2 bases and 0 bases, in that order; junction bases with no gene match: 8. CDR3 size: 18 residues. Germline V gene lookup returns CDR1 SGHRS and CDR2 YFSETQ. CDR3 loop: CASSFSGTESSYNSPLHF. Here the CDR3 DNA reads TGCGCCAGCAGCTTTTCCGGGACAGAAAGCTCCTATAATTCACCCCTCCACTTT.

The V gene is TRBV19, the J gene TRBJ2-2; TRBD2 might be the D (5 bases). Germline V gene lookup returns CDR1 LNHDA and CDR2 SQIVND (reference sequence). The V end was cut by 4 bases, the J end by 5 bases, with 23 bases between. The CDR3 length is 18 residues. The CDR3 DNA reads TGTGCCAGTAGTAACCCCGGGCCCAGCTTAGAGGGAACCGGGGAGCTGTTTTTT. Translating gives CASSNPGPSLEGTGELFF.

The chain carries TRBV4-1 and TRBJ2-2; 12 nucleotides align to TRBD2. V shed 4 bases, J shed 4 bases, and the junction held 4 bases outside the gene matches. The germline gives CDR1 MGHRA, CDR2 YSYEKL. There are 16 residues in the CDR3. CDR3: CASSRTSGIVTGELFF. The CDR3 DNA reads as TGCGCCAGCAGCCGGACTAGCGGGATAGTCACCGGGGAGCTGTTTTTT.

The sample holds one count of this clone. The chain carries TRBV19 and TRBJ2-7; the D is unclear. The germline gives CDR1 LNHDA, CDR2 SQIVND (reference sequence). Deletions cut 3 bases from V and 3 bases from J, with 15 bases between. This CDR3 comprises 15 residues. CDR3 loop: CASSIANQVGYEQYF. The CDR3 DNA reads as TGTGCCAGTAGTATTGCGAATCAAGTAGGCTACGAGCAGTACTTC.

V is TRBV7-9 and J is TRBJ2-3; TRBD2 matches 11 bases. Trimming took 5 bases from V and 3 from J; bases not matched to a gene: 7. Germline V gives CDR1 SEHNR, CDR2 FQNEAQ (reference sequence). CDR3 size: 16 residues. Written as DNA, the CDR3 is TGTGCCAGCAGCACCTTAGCGGGAGGGACTACAGATACGCAGTATTTT. It is translated as CASSTLAGGTTDTQYF.

This chain connects TRBV4-3 to TRBJ2-3, with a weak D call TRBD1 (6 bases). Trimming took off 4 bases at V and 0 bases at J, with 14 bases between the two ends. CDR1 and CDR2 (germline): LGHNA, YSLEER. CDR3 length: 16 residues. The CDR3 sequence is CASSPSSRGSTDTQYF. For the CDR3, the DNA is TGCGCCAGCAGCCCCTCCTCAAGGGGGAGCACAGATACGCAGTATTTT.

This sequence joins TRBV7-2 and TRBJ2-3, with D tentatively TRBD2 (7 bases). Trimming stripped 5 bases from V and 2 bases from J, with 14 bases between. The CDR3 consists of 15 residues. Germline V gene data show CDR1 as SGHTA and CDR2 as FQGNSA. For the CDR3, the DNA is TGTGCCAGCAGCCCCCAGGGGAGGGCCACAGATACGCAGTATTTT. As protein: CASSPQGRATDTQYF.

CDR3 nucleotide sequence: TGTGCCTGGAACGGGCCCTCGAGGTACACTGAAGCTTTCTTT. The encoded protein is CAWNGPSRYTEAFF. The chain recombines TRBV30 with TRBJ1-1; D is ambiguous. Germline V gene data show CDR1 as GTSNPN and CDR2 as SVGIG (reference sequence). This CDR3 comprises 14 residues. V was trimmed by 4 bases and J by 3 bases, leaving 15 bases between them.